This TCR beta chain was sequenced in a study of monozygotic twins with inflammatory bowel disease. Study results and caveats: Support was lacking for any single strong IBD-associated signal or clonotype. Researchers report that IBD patients shared fewer clonotypes with others than healthy twins, especially amid disease activity.

This CDR3 spans 15 amino acids. In germline, CDR1 is DFQATT, CDR2 SNEGSKA (reference sequence). Template switching appended UMIs that held a 6-nucleotide sample barcode. TCRdb re-called the 5' RACE reads and catalogs CDR3 proteins one per entry, DNA excluded. Its listing shows some 160,000 distinct CDR3 sequences. Comments on this clonotype: The antigen is undetermined.

The receptor was derived from a human donor with ulcerative colitis or Crohn's disease, or a healthy co-twin of an affected twin (not recorded which). The sample was blood. The chain recombines TRBV20-1 with TRBJ2-2; the TRBD1 assignment by TCRdb is unverifiable without DNA. CDR3 loop: CSARPRQRRPGELFF.